The next 12 T cell receptor beta chains were all read from a single sample in a study of blood T cells in healthy people across ages. A second PCR, run for about 7 to 11 cycles, used a sample-barcoded 5' primer plus a J-beta primer mix. In TCRdb, the 5' RACE reads were re-called with MiXCR into one record per CDR3 protein. The sample has 1.5 million to 2 million distinct CDR3 sequences; approximately 39% are singletons. Sequenced input: blood. Receptor source: a human donor in good health.

The genes are TRBV29-1 and TRBJ1-1, with a weak D call TRBD1 (5 bases). V lost 3 bases to trimming and J lost 6 bases, with 17 bases between them. The CDR3 covers 14 residues. Germline CDR1 is SQVTM and CDR2 is ANQGSEA. CDR3 bases: TGCAGCGTTGACTTTAGGGGCAAGCTTTCTGAAGCTTTCTTT. It encodes CSVDFRGKLSEAFF.

The J gene is TRBJ2-1, the V gene TRBV12-3 or TRBV12-4; possible D gene TRBD1, 6 bases. The germline V and J ends were trimmed by 3 bases and 5 bases, with 23 bases remaining between them. The CDR3 spans 18 residues. The DNA of the CDR3 is TGTGCCAGCAGTTTTATTGTCAGGTTACAGGGCATCGACAATGAGCAGTTCTTC. It specifies CASSFIVRLQGIDNEQFF.

The rearrangement uses TRBV9 and TRBJ2-7; the D gene is possibly TRBD1 (6 bases). This CDR3 contains 14 residues. With 4 bases removed from V and 4 bases from J, the gap between germline ends came to 15 bases. Germline CDR1 and CDR2: SGDLS and YYNGEE. The CDR3 sequence is CASSTSVQGYEQYF. The CDR3 nucleotides are TGTGCCAGCAGCACGAGCGTTCAGGGGTACGAGCAGTACTTC.

This clonotype was counted only a few times. The chain combines TRBV7-8 with TRBJ1-2; TRBD1 is a possible D gene (6 bases). The CDR3 consists of 13 residues. CDR1 and CDR2 (germline): SGHVS, FQNEAQ. With 5 bases removed from V and 7 bases from J, the gap between germline ends came to 14 bases. The CDR3, as DNA: TGTGCCAGCAGCCCTCAGGGGCCTGCTGGCTACACCTTC. This translates into CASSPQGPAGYTF.

V gene TRBV6-2 or TRBV6-3 combines with J gene TRBJ2-3, with D perhaps being TRBD1 or TRBD2 (6 bases each). V was cut by 2 bases and J by 0 bases, with 12 bases left in between. This CDR3 comprises 16 residues. Germline CDR1 MNHEY, CDR2 SVGEGT. CDR3 bases: TGTGCCAGCAGTTACGAAGACGGGGGCAGCACAGATACGCAGTATTTT. Its translation is CASSYEDGGSTDTQYF.

Only a few counts were recorded for this clonotype. The chain joins TRBV29-1 to TRBJ1-2; D is possibly TRBD1 (6 bases). The V end was cut by 7 bases, the J end by 4 bases, with 16 bases between. The CDR3 runs to 13 residues. CDR1 and CDR2 (germline): SQVTM, ANQGSEA. In nucleotides, the CDR3 is TGCAGCGCGCGCTTGGGGGCAGCCTATGGCTACACCTTC. Protein: CSARLGAAYGYTF.

The table lists this clonotype with a few counts. V and J are TRBV5-1 and TRBJ1-2; 7 positions match TRBD1. Germline CDR1 and CDR2: SGHRS and YFSETQ. The CDR3 sequence is 14 residues long. With V trimmed by 6 bases and J by 5 bases, 10 bases remained unmatched. DNA of the CDR3: TGCGCCAGCACCAACCAACAGGGGAGTTATGGCTACACCTTC. It is translated as CASTNQQGSYGYTF.

A note on this clonotype: Mismatch with germline at one junction end may stem from a read error. The V call is TRBV3-1, the J call TRBJ2-3; D remains ambiguous. CDR1 LGHDT and CDR2 YNNKEL come from the germline V gene (reference sequence). This CDR3 comprises 13 residues. CDR3 sequence: CASSQSAGDTLYF. DNA for the CDR3: TGTGCCAGCAGCCAATCTGCAGGAGATACGCTGTATTTT.

The rearrangement uses TRBV13 and TRBJ2-3, with D tentatively TRBD2 (6 bases). Per the germline V gene, CDR1 is PRHDT and CDR2 is FYEKMQ (reference sequence). This CDR3 contains 17 residues. V dropped 5 bases and J dropped 0 bases, with 18 bases sitting between them. The chain's CDR3 is CASSVAAGSVSTDTQYF. The CDR3 nucleotides are TGTGCCAGCAGCGTAGCGGCGGGGAGCGTTAGCACAGATACGCAGTATTTT.

CDR3 sequence: CASTFSGAHGYTF. The CDR3 coding sequence is TGTGCCAGCACCTTTTCGGGGGCGCATGGCTACACCTTC. The rearrangement links TRBV28 to TRBJ1-2; D is possibly TRBD1 (6 bases). CDR3 length: 13 residues. The V gene lost 7 bases and the J gene lost 6 bases, with 15 bases spanning the gap. Germline V CDR1 and CDR2: MDHEN, SYDVKM.

V usage is TRBV21-1 and J usage is TRBJ2-4; the DNA was not compared with TRBD1, the D call given in the table. Gene TRBJ2-7 matches the end of the DNA better, so the J call may be wrong. TRBV21-1 is marked as a pseudogene. The CDR3 loop spans 14 amino acids. CDR3 nucleotides: TGTGCCAGCATCCGGACGGGTAGCCCCTACGAGCAGTACTTC. Its protein is CASIRTGSPYEQYF.

This clonotype was observed a few times. The V gene is TRBV6-5, the J gene TRBJ2-4; D gene unclear. There are 14 residues in the CDR3. V gave up 0 bases and J gave up 7 bases, with 10 bases separating them. CDR1 MNHEY and CDR2 SVGAGI come from the germline V gene. CDR3 sequence: CASSYSPAGNIQYF. DNA for the CDR3: TGTGCCAGCAGTTACTCCCCGGCCGGGAACATTCAGTACTTC.